Sequencing of this T cell receptor (beta chain) was carried out in a study of T cell changes during pregnancy in multiple sclerosis. The CDR3 is 16 amino acids. Trimming cost V 0 bases and J 5 bases, with 13 bases left between them. Germline V gene sequence: CDR1 ENHRY, CDR2 SYGVKD. TCRdb keeps only in-frame clones here, not all; method: immunoSEQ multiplex PCR. The data show 45,000 to 50,000 clones, with roughly 93% seen just once and 0.37% held by the top ten. The sequence was obtained from a female donor in good health, enrolled as a control in a pregnancy study. V and J are TRBV10-3 and TRBJ1-4; D is uncertain. This specimen was CD4+ T cells from peripheral blood mononuclear cells, taken in the second trimester of pregnancy. Here the CDR3 reads CAISESLSPENEKLFF. DNA for the CDR3: TGTGCCATCAGTGAGTCTTTAAGTCCGGAGAATGAAAAACTGTTTTTT.